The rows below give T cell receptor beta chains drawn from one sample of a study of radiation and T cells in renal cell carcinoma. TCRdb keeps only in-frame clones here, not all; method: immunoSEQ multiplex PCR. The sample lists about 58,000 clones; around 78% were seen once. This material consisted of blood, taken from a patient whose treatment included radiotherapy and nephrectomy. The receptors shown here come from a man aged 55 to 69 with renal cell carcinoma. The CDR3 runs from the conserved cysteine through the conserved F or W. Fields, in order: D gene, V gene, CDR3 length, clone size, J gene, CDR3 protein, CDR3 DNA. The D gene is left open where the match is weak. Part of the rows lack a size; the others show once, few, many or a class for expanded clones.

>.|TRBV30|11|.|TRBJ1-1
CAWSLNTEAFF
TGTGCCTGGAGTTTGAACACTGAAGCTTTCTTT
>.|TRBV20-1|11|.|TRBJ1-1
CSAGYETEAFF
TGCAGTGCCGGCTATGAGACTGAAGCTTTCTTT
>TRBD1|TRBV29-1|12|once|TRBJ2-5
CSVTGTEETQYF
TGCAGCGTAACCGGGACAGAAGAGACCCAGTACTTC
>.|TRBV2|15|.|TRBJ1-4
CASSEDWGPNEKLFF
TGTGCCAGCAGTGAGGATTGGGGACCTAATGAAAAACTGTTTTTT
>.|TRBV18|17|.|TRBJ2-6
CASSPRTMTSGANVLTF
TGTGCCAGCTCACCACGGACAATGACCTCTGGGGCCAACGTCCTGACTTTC
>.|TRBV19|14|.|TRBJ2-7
CASSIDPTGREQYF
TGTGCCAGTAGTATAGACCCCACAGGGCGTGAGCAGTACTTC
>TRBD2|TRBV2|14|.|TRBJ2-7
CASKSGTTFYEQYF
TGTGCCAGCAAATCCGGGACTACGTTCTACGAGCAGTACTTC
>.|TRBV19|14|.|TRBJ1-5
CASSFGPPDQPQHF
TGTGCCAGTAGTTTCGGGCCCCCTGACCAGCCCCAGCATTTT
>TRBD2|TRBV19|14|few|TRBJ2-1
CASSPGLAGNEQFF
TGTGCCAGTAGCCCGGGACTAGCCGGCAATGAGCAGTTCTTC
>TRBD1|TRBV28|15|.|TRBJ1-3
CASSETGGVGNTIYF
TGTGCCAGCAGTGAAACAGGGGGCGTTGGAAACACCATATATTTT
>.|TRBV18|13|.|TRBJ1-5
CASGLNSNQPQHF
TGTGCCAGCGGACTAAATAGCAATCAGCCCCAGCATTTT
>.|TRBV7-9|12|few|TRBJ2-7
CASSSSYYEQYF
TGTGCCAGCAGTTCCTCCTATTACGAGCAGTACTTC
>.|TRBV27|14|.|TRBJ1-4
CASREWGSNEKLFF
TGTGCCAGCCGGGAGTGGGGATCGAATGAAAAACTGTTTTTT
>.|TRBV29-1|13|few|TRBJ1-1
CSANRNMNTEAFF
TGCAGCGCAAACAGGAACATGAACACTGAAGCTTTCTTT
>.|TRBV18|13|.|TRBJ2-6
CASSPVGANVLTF
TGTGCCAGCTCACCGGTTGGGGCCAACGTCCTGACTTTC
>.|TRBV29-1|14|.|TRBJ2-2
CSVRPVGGAGELFF
TGCAGCGTTAGGCCCGTCGGGGGAGCCGGGGAGCTGTTTTTT
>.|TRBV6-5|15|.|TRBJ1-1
CASSLTGNVDTEAFF
TGTGCCAGCAGTTTGACGGGTAATGTGGACACTGAAGCTTTCTTT
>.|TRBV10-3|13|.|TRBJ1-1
CAISGAEGAEAFF
TGTGCCATCAGTGGGGCCGAGGGCGCTGAAGCTTTCTTT
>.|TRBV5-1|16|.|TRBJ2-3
CASSLVGDTTTDTQYF
TGCGCCAGCAGCCTCGTCGGGGACACCACCACAGATACGCAGTATTTT
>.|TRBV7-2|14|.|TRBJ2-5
CASSWRLGEETQYF
TGTGCCAGCAGCTGGAGGTTGGGGGAAGAGACCCAGTACTTC
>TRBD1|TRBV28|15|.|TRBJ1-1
CASSSLTGLVTEAFF
TGTGCCAGCAGTTCCCTGACAGGGCTCGTGACTGAAGCTTTCTTT
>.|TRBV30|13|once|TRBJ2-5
CAWSDRGKETQYF
TGTGCCTGGAGTGACCGGGGGAAAGAGACCCAGTACTTC
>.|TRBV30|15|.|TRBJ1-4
CAWDSQGATNEKLFF
TGTGCCTGGGACTCCCAGGGTGCAACTAATGAAAAACTGTTTTTT